Below, 3 T cell receptor beta chains from the same sample are listed, as sequenced in a study of T cell responses to AZD1222 COVID-19 vaccine. Profiling relied on immunoSEQ multiplex PCR, and the TCRdb table lists in-frame clones only, not all of them. The sample has 120,000 or so clones, about nine tenths seen once. The material sequenced was peripheral blood, taken on day 0 of AZD1222 vaccination. The receptors derive from an adult in good health.

The chain employs TRBV19 and TRBJ1-5; 9 positions match TRBD1. V trimming: 5 bases; J trimming: 4 bases; junction bases outside the gene matches: 3. Germline CDR1 LNHDA, CDR2 SQIVND (reference sequence). The CDR3 runs 14 residues. CDR3 coding DNA: TGTGCCAGTAGTGTGGGGACAGGGAATCAGCCCCAGCATTTT. Translating it yields CASSVGTGNQPQHF. Full variable domain (rest looked up from reference TRBV19 and TRBJ1-5): DGGITQSPKYLFRKEGQNVTLSCEQNLNHDAMYWYRQDPGQGLRLIYYSQIVNDFQKGDIAEGYSVSREKKESFPLTVTSAQKNPTAFYLCASSVGTGNQPQHFGDGTRLSIL.

The chain joins TRBV12-3 or TRBV12-4 to TRBJ1-2, with D uncertain. The V and J ends lost 6 bases and 0 bases respectively, with 8 bases between them. This CDR3 region has 13 residues. CDR3 loop: CASRAESNYGYTF. CDR3 DNA: TGTGCCAGCAGGGCGGAGTCTAACTATGGCTACACCTTC.

The chain links TRBV19 to TRBJ2-7; 7 bases map to TRBD2. CDR1 is LNHDA and CDR2 is SQIVND in the germline V gene (reference sequence). This CDR3 is 16 amino acids long. V was clipped by 5 bases and J by 0 bases; unmatched bases: 10. The CDR3: CASSSPGTTGSYEQYF. DNA of the CDR3: TGTGCCAGTAGTTCCCCCGGGACTACAGGCTCCTACGAGCAGTACTTC.